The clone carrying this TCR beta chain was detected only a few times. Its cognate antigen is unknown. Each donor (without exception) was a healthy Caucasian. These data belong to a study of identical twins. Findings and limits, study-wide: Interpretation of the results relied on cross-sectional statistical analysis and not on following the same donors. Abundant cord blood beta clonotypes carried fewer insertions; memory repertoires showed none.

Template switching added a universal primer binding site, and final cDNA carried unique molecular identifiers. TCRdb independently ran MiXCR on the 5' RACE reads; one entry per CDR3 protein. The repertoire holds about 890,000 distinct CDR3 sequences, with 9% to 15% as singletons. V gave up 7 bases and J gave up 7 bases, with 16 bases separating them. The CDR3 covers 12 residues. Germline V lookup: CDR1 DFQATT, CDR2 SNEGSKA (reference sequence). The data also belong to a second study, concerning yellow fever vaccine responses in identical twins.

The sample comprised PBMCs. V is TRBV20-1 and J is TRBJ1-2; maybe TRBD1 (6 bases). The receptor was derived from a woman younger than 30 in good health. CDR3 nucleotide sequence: TGCAGTGTCCCCTTGGGGGGCCGTGGCTACACCTTC. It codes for CSVPLGGRGYTF.